These 23 T cell receptor beta chains share one sample of origin, sequenced in a study of CD4 T cells in relation to SARS-CoV-2 and coronaviruses. Sequencing used immunoSEQ multiplex PCR; TCRdb keeps in-frame clones, though not all of them. This sample has approximately 16,000 clones, with over 80% found just once. The unexposed donors gave CD4+ T cells in about 2010-2018, prior to COVID-19. After less than 11 days of culture, CD4+ T cells were isolated. These TCRs are of unknown antigen specificity. Source material: CD4+ T cells from PBMCs, cultured in vitro. All receptors derive from a human donor in good health.

The J gene is TRBJ2-6, the V gene TRBV19; D uncertain. This CDR3 comprises 15 residues. V dropped 7 bases and J dropped 0 bases, with 10 bases sitting between them. Germline CDR1 and CDR2: LNHDA and SQIVND (reference sequence). CDR3 residues: CASIPTHSGANVLTF. CDR3 in DNA: TGTGCCAGTATACCTACACACTCTGGGGCCAACGTCCTGACTTTC.

The rearrangement uses TRBV10-3 and TRBJ1-1, with a weak D call TRBD1 (6 bases). Germline V gene sequence: CDR1 ENHRY, CDR2 SYGVKD. The V end was cut by 6 bases, the J end by 3 bases, with 23 bases between. This CDR3 spans 17 amino acids. CDR3 residues: CAISSPDGDKGYTEAFF. CDR3 nucleotides: TGTGCCATCAGCTCACCCGATGGGGACAAAGGATACACTGAAGCTTTCTTT.

The chain combines TRBV30 with TRBJ1-3, with D possibly TRBD1 on 5 matching bases. Germline CDR1 reads GTSNPN; CDR2 reads SVGIG (reference sequence). This CDR3 has 15 residues. V was shortened by 2 bases and J by 1 base, with 12 bases between the two germline ends. The CDR3 DNA follows: TGTGCCTGGAGTAAAAAGGGACTTTCTGGAAACACCATATATTTT. Protein sequence: CAWSKKGLSGNTIYF.

This chain joins TRBV7-8 and TRBJ2-1; TRBD2 is a possible D gene (8 bases). Germline CDR1 is SGHVS and CDR2 is FQNEAQ. V was pared by 3 bases and J by 15 bases, with 18 bases between. The CDR3 covers 13 residues. Here the CDR3 reads CASSLLAGRGRFF. CDR3 DNA: TGTGCCAGCAGCTTGTTAGCGGGAAGGGGGCGGTTCTTC.

The chain is built from TRBV9 and TRBJ2-7; 7 bases are a match to TRBD2. The junction had 4 bases not matched to a gene; V was cut back by 4 bases and J by 0 bases. The germline V gene encodes CDR1 SGDLS and CDR2 YYNGEE. The CDR3 loop spans 14 amino acids. As DNA, the CDR3 is TGTGCCAGCAGCCCCCGGACTAGCTCCTACGAGCAGTACTTC. Its protein is CASSPRTSSYEQYF. The full variable domain, rest sourced from reference TRBV9 and TRBJ2-7, is DSGVTQTPKHLITATGQRVTLRCSPRSGDLSVYWYQQSLDQGLQFLIQYYNGEERAKGNILERFSAQQFPDLHSELNLSSLELGDSALYFCASSPRTSSYEQYFGPGTRLTVT.

V and J are TRBV9 and TRBJ2-3, with D uncertain. The CDR3 runs 15 residues. The germline CDR1 and CDR2 sequences are SGDLS and YYNGEE. Trimming took off 0 bases at V and 1 base at J, with 9 bases between the two ends. This CDR3 is CASSVESQRTDTQYF. The CDR3 DNA is TGTGCCAGCAGCGTAGAGAGCCAACGCACAGATACGCAGTATTTT. Full variable domain (missing parts from reference TRBV9 and TRBJ2-3): DSGVTQTPKHLITATGQRVTLRCSPRSGDLSVYWYQQSLDQGLQFLIQYYNGEERAKGNILERFSAQQFPDLHSELNLSSLELGDSALYFCASSVESQRTDTQYFGPGTRLTVL.

The J gene is TRBJ1-1, the V gene TRBV2; 7 bases agree with TRBD1. CDR3 length: 13 amino acids. The trim removed 2 bases at V and 7 bases at J, leaving 4 bases unmatched. The germline CDR1 and CDR2 sequences are SNHLY and FYNNEI. The CDR3 is CASSERDSIEAFF. The CDR3 region has the DNA TGTGCCAGCAGTGAAAGGGACAGCATTGAAGCTTTCTTT.

The chain links TRBV7-6 to TRBJ2-2; weak D call: TRBD2 (5 bases). The V end lost 5 bases, the J end lost 6 bases, and 10 bases lay between the germline ends. The CDR3 spans 13 residues. Germline V gene data show CDR1 as SGHVS and CDR2 as FNYEAQ. CDR3 bases: TGTGCCAGCAGCCCGGGGAGCGCCGGGGAGCTGTTTTTT. Protein: CASSPGSAGELFF.

The table lists this clone with a few counts. DNA for the CDR3: TGTGCCAGCAGCTTAGGAGCGGGAGGGCCGGACTACGAGCAGTACTTC. Translated, it gives CASSLGAGGPDYEQYF. The chain uses TRBV3-1 (or the pseudogene TRBV3-2) and TRBJ2-7; 10 bases fit TRBD2. J gave up 3 bases and V 5 bases, and 10 bases lay outside the gene matches. The germline CDR1 and CDR2 sequences are LGHDT and YNNKEL (reference sequence). This CDR3 comprises 16 residues.

This chain links TRBV7-9 with TRBJ2-1; 7 bases fit TRBD1. This CDR3 contains 15 residues. Germline V gives CDR1 SEHNR, CDR2 FQNEAQ (reference sequence). With 2 bases clipped from V and 4 bases from J, the junction kept 5 bases outside the gene matches. The chain's CDR3 is CASSLSRGTYNEQFF. The CDR3 nucleotides are TGTGCCAGCAGCTTAAGCAGGGGGACGTACAATGAGCAGTTCTTC. The whole variable domain, remainder taken from reference TRBV7-9 and TRBJ2-1, is DTGVSQNPRHKITKRGQNVTFRCDPISEHNRLYWYRQTLGQGPEFLTYFQNEAQLEKSRLLSDRFSAERPKGSFSTLEIQRTEQGDSAMYLCASSLSRGTYNEQFFGPGTRLTVL.

V and J are TRBV10-1 and TRBJ2-7, with 7 bases fitting TRBD2. The CDR3 has 11 amino acids. Germline loops: CDR1 WNHNN, CDR2 SYGVQD (reference sequence). Losses at the gene ends were 9 bases for V and 3 bases for J; bases not matched to a gene: 2. The CDR3 reads CASGGSYEQYF. The CDR3 DNA is TGCGCCAGTGGCGGGAGCTACGAGCAGTACTTC.

This chain uses TRBV3-1 (or the pseudogene TRBV3-2) with TRBJ2-1; the D gene is possibly TRBD1 (5 bases). Germline CDR1 LGHDT, CDR2 YNNKEL (reference sequence). The length of the CDR3 is 16 residues. Trimming removed 0 bases from V and 4 bases from J, with 13 bases in between. The CDR3: CASSQEGLGQYNEQFF. CDR3 bases: TGTGCCAGCAGCCAAGAAGGGTTGGGGCAGTACAATGAGCAGTTCTTC.

The chain employs TRBV5-1 and TRBJ2-1; D unclear. In germline, CDR1 is SGHRS, CDR2 YFSETQ. Trimming stripped 3 bases from V and 8 bases from J, with 6 bases between. CDR3 length equals 11 residues. CDR3 region: CASSYADEQFF. The CDR3 DNA reads as TGCGCCAGCAGCTACGCGGATGAGCAGTTCTTC.

This rearrangement joins TRBV28 to TRBJ2-2, with 11 bases fitting TRBD1. J lost 4 bases, V lost 6 bases, and 7 bases had no gene match. From germline, CDR1 is MDHEN and CDR2 SYDVKM. This CDR3 is built from 16 residues. The CDR3 here is CASSSTGTGGTGELFF. CDR3 coding DNA: TGTGCCAGCAGCTCAACCGGGACAGGGGGCACCGGGGAGCTGTTTTTT.

The rearrangement joins TRBV15 to TRBJ1-1; D is perhaps TRBD1 (5 bases). The CDR3 extends over 14 amino acids. Germline CDR1 is LNHNV and CDR2 is YYDKDF (reference sequence). Trimming pared 3 bases from V and 5 bases from J, leaving 13 bases between. The CDR3 sequence: CATSSGGGRTEAFF. The CDR3 DNA reads as TGTGCCACCAGCAGTGGGGGGGGTAGGACTGAAGCTTTCTTT.

The chain links TRBV30 to TRBJ2-7, with D maybe TRBD1 (5 bases). V gave up 4 bases and J gave up 2 bases, with 18 bases separating them. The germline CDR1 and CDR2 sequences are GTSNPN and SVGIG (reference sequence). The CDR3 runs 15 residues. The CDR3 spells CAWTFSSDIPYEQYF. DNA of the CDR3: TGTGCCTGGACTTTTTCTTCGGACATTCCCTACGAGCAGTACTTC.

The chain employs TRBV27 and TRBJ1-1; tentative D call: TRBD1 (5 bases). This CDR3 has 17 residues. Germline CDR1 is MNHEY and CDR2 is SMNVEV (reference sequence). V was cut by 5 bases and J by 1 base, with 20 bases left in between. CDR3 DNA sequence: TGTGCCAGCAGTCTAGGACAAGGTGGACGGCAGAACACTGAAGCTTTCTTT. This translates into CASSLGQGGRQNTEAFF.

The rearrangement links TRBV2 to TRBJ1-1; no firm D call. CDR3 size: 13 residues. Per germline, CDR1 SNHLY and CDR2 FYNNEI. Trimming cost V 7 bases and J 1 base, with 10 bases left between them. Here the CDR3 reads CASTQTENTEAFF. CDR3 nucleotides: TGTGCCAGCACACAGACGGAGAACACTGAAGCTTTCTTT.

Details on this clone: The same CDR3 can be traced to other DNA sequences in this sample. The chain joins TRBV5-1 to TRBJ2-5; D not certain. Trimming shortened V by 5 bases and J by 1 base, and 3 bases separated the two germline ends. Germline CDR1 reads SGHRS; CDR2 reads YFSETQ. CDR3 size: 11 residues. CDR3 sequence reads: CASSSQETQYF. The CDR3 coding sequence is TGCGCCAGCAGTTCCCAAGAGACCCAGTACTTC. Together with reference TRBV5-1 and TRBJ2-5, the CDR3 gives the full variable domain: KAGVTQTPRYLIKTRGQQVTLSCSPISGHRSVSWYQQTPGQGLQFLFEYFSETQRNKGNFPGRFSGRQFSNSRSEMNVSTLELGDSALYLCASSSQETQYFGPGTRLLVL.

The chain has TRBV5-1 and TRBJ2-2, with D tentatively TRBD2 (7 bases). CDR3 length: 16 amino acids. CDR1 is SGHRS and CDR2 is YFSETQ in the germline V gene. Trimming stripped 4 bases from V and 0 bases from J, with 13 bases between. The CDR3 loop reads CASSGGDITNTGELFF. DNA for the CDR3: TGCGCCAGCAGCGGGGGGGACATAACGAACACCGGGGAGCTGTTTTTT.

This clone was picked up one time. The CDR3 is CASSASGLAGVSGELFF. CDR3 nucleotide sequence: TGTGCCAGCAGCGCCTCGGGGCTAGCGGGAGTGTCCGGGGAGCTGTTTTTT. The gene calls are TRBV11-2 and TRBJ2-2, with 10 bases lining up with TRBD2. J gave up 6 bases and V 5 bases, and 12 bases lay outside the gene matches. The CDR3 length is 17 residues. CDR1 is SGHAT and CDR2 is FQNNGV in the germline V gene.

The rearrangement joins TRBV15 to TRBJ1-5; D is perhaps TRBD1 (6 bases). This CDR3 contains 15 residues. Germline CDR1 LNHNV, CDR2 YYDKDF (reference sequence). The germline V and J ends were trimmed by 4 bases and 3 bases, with 13 bases remaining between them. For the CDR3, the DNA is TGTGCCACCAGCATCCAGACAGGCGCCAATCAGCCCCAGCATTTT. It translates to CATSIQTGANQPQHF.

The CDR3 loop reads CASVASGRAGDEQYF. As DNA, the CDR3 is TGTGCCAGCGTCGCTAGCGGGAGGGCCGGGGACGAGCAGTACTTC. This chain uses TRBV6-5 with TRBJ2-7; 12 bases fit TRBD2. CDR3 length: 15 amino acids. The V segment lost 8 bases and the J segment 5 bases; nucleotides outside the gene matches: 10. Germline V lookup: CDR1 MNHEY, CDR2 SVGAGI.